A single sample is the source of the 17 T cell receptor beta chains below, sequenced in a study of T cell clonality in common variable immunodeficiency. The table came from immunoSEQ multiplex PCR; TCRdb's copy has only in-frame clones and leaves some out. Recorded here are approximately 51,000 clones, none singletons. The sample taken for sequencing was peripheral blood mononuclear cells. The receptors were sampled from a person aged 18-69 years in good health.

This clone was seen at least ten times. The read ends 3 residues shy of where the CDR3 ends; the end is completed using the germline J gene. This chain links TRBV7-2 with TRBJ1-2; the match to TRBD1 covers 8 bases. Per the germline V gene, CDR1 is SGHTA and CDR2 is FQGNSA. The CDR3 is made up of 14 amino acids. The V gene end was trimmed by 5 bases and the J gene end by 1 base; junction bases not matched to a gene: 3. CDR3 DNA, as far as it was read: TGTGCCAGCAGCGTCGACAGGGGTAACTATGGC. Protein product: CASSVDRGNYG. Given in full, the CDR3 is CASSVDRGNYGYTF.

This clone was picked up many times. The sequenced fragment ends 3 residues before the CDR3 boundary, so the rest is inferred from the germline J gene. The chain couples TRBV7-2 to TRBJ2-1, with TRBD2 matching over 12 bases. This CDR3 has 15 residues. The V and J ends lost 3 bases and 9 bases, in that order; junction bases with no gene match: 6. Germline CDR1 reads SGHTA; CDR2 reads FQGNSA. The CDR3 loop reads CASSFPSGGAGEQFF. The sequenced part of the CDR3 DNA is TGTGCCAGCAGCTTCCCTAGCGGGGGGGCAGGTGAG. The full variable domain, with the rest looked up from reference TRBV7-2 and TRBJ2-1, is GAGVSQSPSNKVTEKGKDVELRCDPISGHTALYWYRQSLGQGLEFLIYFQGNSAPDKSGLPSDRFSAERTGGSVSTLTIQRTQQEDSAVYLCASSFPSGGAGEQFFGPGTRLTVL.

The CDR3 sequence: CASGQQEKLFF. Partial CDR3 DNA: TGTGCCAGCGGGCAACAAGAAAAA. The gene calls are TRBV2 and TRBJ1-4; no definite D call. The read is 3 residues too short to cover the CDR3 end, so that end is filled in from the germline J gene. Germline CDR1 SNHLY, CDR2 FYNNEI. CDR3 length equals 11 residues. Trimming shortened V by 8 bases and J by 8 bases, and 9 bases separated the two germline ends.

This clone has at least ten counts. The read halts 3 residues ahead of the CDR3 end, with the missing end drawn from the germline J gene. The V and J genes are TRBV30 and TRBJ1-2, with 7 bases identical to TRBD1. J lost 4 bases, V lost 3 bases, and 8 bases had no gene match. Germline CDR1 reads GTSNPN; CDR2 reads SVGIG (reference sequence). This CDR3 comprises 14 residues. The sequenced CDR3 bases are TGTGCCTGGAGGTTGGGACAGAGAGTCTATGGC. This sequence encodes CAWRLGQRVYG. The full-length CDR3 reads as CAWRLGQRVYGYTF.

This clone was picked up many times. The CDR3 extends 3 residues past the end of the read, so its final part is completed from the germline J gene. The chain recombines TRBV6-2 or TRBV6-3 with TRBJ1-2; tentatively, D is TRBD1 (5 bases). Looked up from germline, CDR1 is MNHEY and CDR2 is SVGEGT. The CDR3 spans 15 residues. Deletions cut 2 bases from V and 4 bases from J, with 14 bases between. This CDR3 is CASSYTQQVIYGYTF. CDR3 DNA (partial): TGTGCCAGCAGTTACACCCAACAGGTCATCTATGGC.

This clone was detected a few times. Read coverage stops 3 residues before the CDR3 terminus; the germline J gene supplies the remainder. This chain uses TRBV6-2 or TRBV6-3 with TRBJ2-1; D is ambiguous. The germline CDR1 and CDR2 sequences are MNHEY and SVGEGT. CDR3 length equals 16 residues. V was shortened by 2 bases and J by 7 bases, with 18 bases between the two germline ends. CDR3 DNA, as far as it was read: TGTGCCAGCAGTTACGGCCGGCGCGCCTCGGGTAATGAG. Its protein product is CASSYGRRASGNE. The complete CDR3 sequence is CASSYGRRASGNEQFF.

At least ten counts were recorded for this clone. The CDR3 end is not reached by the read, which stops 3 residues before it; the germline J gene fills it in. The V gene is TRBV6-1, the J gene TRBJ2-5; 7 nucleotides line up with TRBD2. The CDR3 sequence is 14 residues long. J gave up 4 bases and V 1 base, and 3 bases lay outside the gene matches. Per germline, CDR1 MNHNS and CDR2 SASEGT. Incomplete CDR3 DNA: TGTGCCAGCAGTGAAGTCGCTAGCGGAGAGACC. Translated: CASSEVASGET. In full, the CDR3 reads CASSEVASGETQYF.

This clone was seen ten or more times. The part of the CDR3 DNA that was read is TGTGCCAGTAGTATGTTTGGCAGTGGTAACTATGGC. It yields the protein CASSMFGSGNYG. The whole CDR3 sequence reads CASSMFGSGNYGYTF. J is TRBJ1-2 and V is TRBV19; D uncertain. Coverage ceases 3 residues before the CDR3 finishes, and the germline J gene fills in the end. CDR3 length equals 15 residues. Germline CDR1 is LNHDA and CDR2 is SQIVND (reference sequence). V was cut by 3 bases and J by 1 base, with 12 bases left in between. Variable domain in full (rest from reference TRBV19 and TRBJ1-2): DGGITQSPKYLFRKEGQNVTLSCEQNLNHDAMYWYRQDPGQGLRLIYYSQIVNDFQKGDIAEGYSVSREKKESFPLTVTSAQKNPTAFYLCASSMFGSGNYGYTFGSGTRLTVV.

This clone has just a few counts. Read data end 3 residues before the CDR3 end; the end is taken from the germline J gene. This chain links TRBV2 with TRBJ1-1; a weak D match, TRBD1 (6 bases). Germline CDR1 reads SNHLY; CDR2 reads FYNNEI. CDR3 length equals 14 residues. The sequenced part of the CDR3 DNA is TGTGCCAGCAGTGAATTTCAGTGGGGGGGCCAG. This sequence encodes CASSEFQWGGQ. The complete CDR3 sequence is CASSEFQWGGQAFF.

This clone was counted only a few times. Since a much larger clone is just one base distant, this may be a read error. The sequenced part of the CDR3 DNA is TGTGCCAGCAGCCTTAGCGGGTCCGGGGCCAACGTA. It codes for CASSLSGSGANV. The whole CDR3 protein reads CASSLSGSGANVLFF. The chain recombines TRBV7-6 with TRBJ1-4, with D possibly matching TRBD1 (5 bases). The read falls 3 residues short of the CDR3 end, and the missing part is taken from the germline J gene. This CDR3 contains 15 residues. Looked up from germline, CDR1 is SGHVS and CDR2 is FNYEAQ.

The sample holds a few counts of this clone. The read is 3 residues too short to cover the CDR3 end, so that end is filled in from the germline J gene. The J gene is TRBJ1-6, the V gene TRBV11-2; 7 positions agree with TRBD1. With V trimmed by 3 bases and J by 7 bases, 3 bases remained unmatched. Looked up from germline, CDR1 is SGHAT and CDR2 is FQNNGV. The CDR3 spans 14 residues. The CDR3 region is CASSFNRGNSPLHF. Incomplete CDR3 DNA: TGTGCCAGCAGCTTTAACAGGGGAAATTCACCC.

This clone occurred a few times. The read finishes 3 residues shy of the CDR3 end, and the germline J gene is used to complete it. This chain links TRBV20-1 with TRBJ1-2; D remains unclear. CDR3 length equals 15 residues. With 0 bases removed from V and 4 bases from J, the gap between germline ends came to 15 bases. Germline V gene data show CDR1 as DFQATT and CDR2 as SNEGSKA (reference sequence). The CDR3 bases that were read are TGCAGTGCTAGAGATGTCCGCGGGGTCAGCTATGGC. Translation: CSARDVRGVSYG. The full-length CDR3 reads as CSARDVRGVSYGYTF.

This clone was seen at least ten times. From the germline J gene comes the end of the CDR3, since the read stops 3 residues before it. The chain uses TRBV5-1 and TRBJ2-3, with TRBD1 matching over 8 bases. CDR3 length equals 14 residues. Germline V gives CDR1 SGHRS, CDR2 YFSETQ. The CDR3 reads CASSPQGVGETQYF. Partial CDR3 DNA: TGCGCCAGCAGTCCACAGGGGGTCGGGGAGACG.

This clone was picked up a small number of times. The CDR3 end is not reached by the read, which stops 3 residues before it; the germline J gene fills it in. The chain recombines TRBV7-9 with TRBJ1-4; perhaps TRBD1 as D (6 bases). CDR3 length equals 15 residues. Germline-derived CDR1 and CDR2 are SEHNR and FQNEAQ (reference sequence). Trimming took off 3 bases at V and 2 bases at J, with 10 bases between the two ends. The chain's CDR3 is CASSFPRGTNEKLFF. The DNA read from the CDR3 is TGTGCCAGCAGCTTTCCCAGGGGCACTAATGAAAAA.

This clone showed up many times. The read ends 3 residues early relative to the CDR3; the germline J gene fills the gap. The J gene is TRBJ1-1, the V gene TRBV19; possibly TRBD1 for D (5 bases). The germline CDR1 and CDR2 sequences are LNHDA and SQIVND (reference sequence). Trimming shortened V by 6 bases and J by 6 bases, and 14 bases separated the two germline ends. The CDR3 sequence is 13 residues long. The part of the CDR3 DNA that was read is TGTGCCAGTAGCGGGGGGGGGTTCGCTGAA. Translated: CASSGGGFAE. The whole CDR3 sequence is CASSGGGFAEAFF.

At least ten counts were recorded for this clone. The part of the CDR3 DNA that was read is TGTGCCAGCAGTTTGACCGGGACAGTTGGGTCAGTGTTGAACACTGAA. Translated: CASSLTGTVGSVLNTE. The whole CDR3 sequence is CASSLTGTVGSVLNTEAFF. J is TRBJ1-1 and V is TRBV12-3 or TRBV12-4; TRBD1 matches 7 bases. The CDR3 goes on 3 residues after the read ends, and that part is filled in from the germline J gene. Trimming cost V 3 bases and J 0 bases; bases outside gene matches: 16. This CDR3 comprises 19 residues.

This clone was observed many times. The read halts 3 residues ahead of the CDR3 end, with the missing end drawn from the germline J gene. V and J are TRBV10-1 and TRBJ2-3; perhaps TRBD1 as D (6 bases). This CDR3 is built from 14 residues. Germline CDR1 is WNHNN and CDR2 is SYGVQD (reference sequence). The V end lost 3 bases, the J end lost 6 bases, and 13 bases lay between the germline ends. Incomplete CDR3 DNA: TGCGCCAGCAGTGACCCGGGACATATGGATACG. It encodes CASSDPGHMDT. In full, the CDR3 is CASSDPGHMDTQYF.